The 29 T cell receptor beta chains below were found in one sample sequenced in a study of T-cell memory formation after mild COVID-19. TCRdb ran MiXCR on the 5' RACE reads and lists one entry per CDR3 protein. The table lists some 210,000 distinct CDR3 sequences, around 27% of them singletons. The material sequenced was PBMCs or a T cell subset sorted from them (not recorded which). These TCRs come from an adult woman who had mild COVID-19 (a few samples of this study predate the infection). Cell type and time point are not known.

The gene calls are TRBV11-3 and TRBJ2-3, with TRBD2 identical over 8 bases. Germline V lookup: CDR1 SGHNT, CDR2 YENEEA. The CDR3 totals 16 residues. Unmatched junction bases numbered 7, after V lost 1 base and J lost 4 bases. CDR3 in amino acids: CASSLVMAGGPDTQYF. As DNA, the CDR3 is TGTGCCAGCAGCTTAGTGATGGCGGGAGGACCAGATACGCAGTATTTT. Full variable domain (missing parts from reference TRBV11-3 and TRBJ2-3): EAGVVQSPRYKIIEKKQPVAFWCNPISGHNTLYWYLQNLGQGPELLIRYENEEAVDDSQLPKDRFSAERLKGVDSTLKIQPAELGDSAVYLCASSLVMAGGPDTQYFGPGTRLTVL.

The chain recombines TRBV29-1 with TRBJ2-3; perhaps D is TRBD1 or TRBD2 (5 bases each). The CDR3 has 14 amino acids. Germline CDR1 and CDR2: SQVTM and ANQGSEA. With 4 bases removed from V and 0 bases from J, the gap between germline ends came to 11 bases. CDR3 sequence (DNA): TGCAGCGTTGGGGGGACGGTCAGCACAGATACGCAGTATTTT. Its translation: CSVGGTVSTDTQYF.

This chain connects TRBV2 to TRBJ1-5; D uncertain. The CDR3 is 13 amino acids. The V gene lost 4 bases and the J gene lost 10 bases, with 14 bases spanning the gap. Germline lookup yields CDR1 SNHLY and CDR2 FYNNEI. CDR3 sequence: CASSGRPREPQHF. CDR3 nucleotides: TGTGCCAGCAGTGGACGCCCCCGGGAACCCCAGCATTTT.

The chain is built from TRBV30 and TRBJ1-1, with 7 positions matching TRBD1. Germline lookup yields CDR1 GTSNPN and CDR2 SVGIG (reference sequence). V lost 1 base, J lost 0 bases, and 5 bases stayed unmatched. CDR3 length: 15 residues. The CDR3 loop is CAWSALDRVNTEAFF. The CDR3 DNA sequence: TGTGCCTGGAGTGCGTTAGACAGGGTGAACACTGAAGCTTTCTTT.

This clonotype showed up many times. V and J are TRBV7-6 and TRBJ1-4, with D unclear. The germline V gene has CDR1 SGHVS and CDR2 FNYEAQ. This CDR3 comprises 13 residues. The V gene lost 3 bases and the J gene lost 8 bases, with 10 bases spanning the gap. CDR3 coding DNA: TGTGCCAGCAGCTTGAGGGTGCAAGAAAAACTGTTTTTT. It yields the protein CASSLRVQEKLFF.

The genes are TRBV4-3 and TRBJ2-2, with TRBD2 identical over 9 bases. Germline lookup yields CDR1 LGHNA and CDR2 YSLEER. This CDR3 comprises 17 residues. V lost 0 bases to trimming and J lost 4 bases; unmatched junction nucleotides: 6. In nucleotides, the CDR3 is TGCGCCAGCAGCCAAGATTCGCTAGCGGGAATCACCGGGGAGCTGTTTTTT. Amino acid sequence: CASSQDSLAGITGELFF.

J is TRBJ2-1 and V is TRBV5-1; no firm D call. The V end lost 3 bases, the J end lost 10 bases, and 14 bases lay between the germline ends. The V gene's germline CDR1 is SGHRS and CDR2 YFSETQ. The CDR3 has 13 residues. The CDR3 loop reads CASSSWAVNEQFF. CDR3 in DNA: TGCGCCAGCAGCTCCTGGGCCGTCAACGAGCAGTTCTTC.

This clonotype was counted only a few times. The gene calls are TRBV21-1 and TRBJ2-4; the table's TRBD1 call for D was not verified on the DNA. TRBV21-1 is termed a pseudogene. CDR3 size: 15 residues. The CDR3 DNA is TGTGCCAGCAGCGTTACAGGGTCCCCCAATAACATTCAGTACTTC. Translation: CASSVTGSPNNIQYF.

This chain links TRBV30 with TRBJ2-7; D is perhaps TRBD1 or TRBD2 (5 bases each). The CDR3 spans 12 residues. Trimming removed 2 bases at V and 3 bases at J, with 8 bases between. From germline, CDR1 is GTSNPN and CDR2 SVGIG (reference sequence). CDR3 sequence (DNA): TGTGCCTGGAGTCGGGACGGCTACGAGCAGTACTTC. Translated: CAWSRDGYEQYF.

The chain couples TRBV12-3 or TRBV12-4 to TRBJ1-2; D gene ambiguous. The V end lost 5 bases, the J end lost 8 bases, and 15 bases lay between the germline ends. The CDR3 has 13 residues. The CDR3 loop reads CASSQPGGGGYTF. The CDR3 DNA reads as TGTGCCAGCAGTCAACCGGGCGGCGGGGGCTACACCTTC.

The table lists this clonotype with a few counts. This sequence joins TRBV4-2 and TRBJ1-1; weak D call: TRBD1 (6 bases). Germline V lookup: CDR1 LGHNA, CDR2 YNFKEQ. Trimming shortened V by 4 bases and J by 4 bases, and 10 bases separated the two germline ends. The CDR3 covers 13 residues. CDR3 loop: CASSRTGSTEAFF. The CDR3, as DNA: TGTGCCAGCAGCCGAACAGGGAGCACTGAAGCTTTCTTT.

J is TRBJ1-4 and V is TRBV2; maybe TRBD1 (5 bases). The CDR3 runs 14 residues. Germline assignment: CDR1 SNHLY and CDR2 FYNNEI. V was clipped by 4 bases and J by 1 base, with 7 bases between them. The CDR3 reads CASSGQGTNEKLFF. The CDR3 bases are TGTGCCAGCAGTGGGCAGGGAACTAATGAAAAACTGTTTTTT. Combining the CDR3 with reference TRBV2 and TRBJ1-4 gives the whole variable domain EPEVTQTPSHQVTQMGQEVILRCVPISNHLYFYWYRQILGQKVEFLVSFYNNEISEKSEIFDDQFSVERPDGSNFTLKIRSTKLEDSAMYFCASSGQGTNEKLFFGSGTQLSVL.

A few counts support this clonotype. V is TRBV6-2 or TRBV6-3 and J is TRBJ2-1; 8 nucleotides line up with TRBD1. Germline CDR1 reads MNHEY; CDR2 reads SVGEGT. Germline trimming cut 5 bases from V and 7 bases from J; bases unmatched to any gene: 4. CDR3 length: 13 amino acids. The CDR3 is CASSINRGNEQFF. CDR3 nucleotides: TGTGCCAGCAGTATCAACAGGGGGAATGAGCAGTTCTTC.

This clonotype was seen only a few times. V usage is TRBV9 and J usage is TRBJ1-2; maybe TRBD1 (6 bases). Germline V gene sequence: CDR1 SGDLS, CDR2 YYNGEE. The length of the CDR3 is 14 residues. V was clipped by 2 bases and J by 4 bases, with 12 bases between them. This chain's CDR3 is CASSVAGDGYGYTF. The CDR3 coding sequence is TGTGCCAGCAGCGTGGCAGGGGATGGCTATGGCTACACCTTC.

This clonotype has a handful of counts. The rearrangement joins TRBV14 to TRBJ2-3, with 8 bases that match TRBD1. After removal of 4 bases from V and 5 bases from J, the junction contained 5 bases not matched to a gene. The CDR3 has 14 residues. Germline CDR1 SGHDN, CDR2 FVKESK. CDR3 in amino acids: CASSLRDRRDTQYF. The CDR3 region has the DNA TGTGCCAGCAGCCTCCGGGACAGGAGAGATACGCAGTATTTT. Filled out from reference TRBV14 and TRBJ2-3, the complete variable domain reads EAGVTQFPSHSVIEKGQTVTLRCDPISGHDNLYWYRRVMGKEIKFLLHFVKESKQDESGMPNNRFLAERTGGTYSTLKVQPAELEDSGVYFCASSLRDRRDTQYFGPGTRLTVL.

V is TRBV6-1 and J is TRBJ1-5; no clear D gene. The CDR3 runs to 17 residues. The ends were cut back, 0 bases at V and 1 base at J, with 13 bases in the middle. CDR1 MNHNS and CDR2 SASEGT come from the germline V gene. CDR3 coding DNA: TGTGCCAGCAGTGAAGCTCCGGGCCTCCTCAGCAATCAGCCCCAGCATTTT. Encoded protein: CASSEAPGLLSNQPQHF.

V is TRBV12-3 or TRBV12-4 and J is TRBJ1-2; D gene ambiguous. Trimming left V 6 bases short and J 4 bases short, with 18 bases between. The CDR3 runs 15 residues. The DNA for the CDR3 is TGTGCCAGCAGGCCGGGCCCCCCCGCGGGCTATGGCTACACCTTC. Translated, it gives CASRPGPPAGYGYTF.

This clonotype was recorded at least ten times. The chain uses TRBV24-1 and TRBJ1-5, with a weak D call TRBD1 (5 bases). Between the trimmed V and J ends, which lost 4 bases and 1 base, there was a span of 10 bases. Germline lookup yields CDR1 KGHDR and CDR2 SFDVKD. The CDR3 is made up of 15 amino acids. For the CDR3, the DNA is TGTGCCACCAGTGACGGGGCCTGGAGCAATCAGCCCCAGCATTTT. It translates to CATSDGAWSNQPQHF.

This chain connects TRBV3-1 to TRBJ1-1; tentative D call: TRBD1 (6 bases). This CDR3 spans 13 amino acids. Germline-derived CDR1 and CDR2 are LGHDT and YNNKEL (reference sequence). The V gene lost 2 bases and the J gene lost 7 bases, with 11 bases spanning the gap. The CDR3 loop is CASSQYEGDEAFF. The CDR3 nucleotides are TGTGCCAGCAGCCAATACGAGGGGGATGAAGCTTTCTTT.

V and J are TRBV7-6 and TRBJ2-1; 12 bases are shared with TRBD2. The length of the CDR3 is 18 residues. Germline assignment: CDR1 SGHVS and CDR2 FNYEAQ. V lost 6 bases to trimming and J lost 2 bases; unmatched junction nucleotides: 11. CDR3 coding DNA: TGTGCCAGCAGTCGAAGGACTAGCGGGATGGGGACCTACAATGAGCAGTTCTTC. The encoded protein is CASSRRTSGMGTYNEQFF. The full variable domain, completed using reference TRBV7-6 and TRBJ2-1, is GAGVSQSPRYKVTKRGQDVALRCDPISGHVSLYWYRQALGQGPEFLTYFNYEAQQDKSGLPNDRFSAERPEGSISTLTIQRTEQRDSAMYRCASSRRTSGMGTYNEQFFGPGTRLTVL.

The table lists this clonotype with a few counts. This chain uses TRBV29-1 with TRBJ1-4; the D gene is possibly TRBD1 (5 bases). The CDR3 is 14 residues long. The ends were cut back, 6 bases at V and 6 bases at J, with 17 bases in the middle. CDR1 is SQVTM, CDR2 ANQGSEA, per germline. CDR3 region: CSVGPGLRDEKLFF. CDR3 sequence (DNA): TGCAGCGTAGGGCCGGGACTTCGGGATGAAAAACTGTTTTTT.

This clonotype was picked up a small number of times. The chain uses TRBV3-1 and TRBJ2-5; TRBD1 is a possible D gene (6 bases). V lost 0 bases, J lost 5 bases, and 22 bases lay in between. Germline V gives CDR1 LGHDT, CDR2 YNNKEL (reference sequence). The CDR3 extends over 18 amino acids. In nucleotides, the CDR3 is TGTGCCAGCAGCCAAGAGACCGGGACACACACGTGGTTGGAGACCCAGTACTTC. It codes for CASSQETGTHTWLETQYF.

The sample holds a few counts of this clonotype. The chain links TRBV7-2 to TRBJ2-7, with a possible D match to TRBD2 (6 bases). The CDR3 consists of 14 residues. The V gene's germline CDR1 is SGHTA and CDR2 FQGNSA. V lost 0 bases to trimming and J lost 2 bases, with 8 bases between them. CDR3 amino acids: CASSLADYAYEQYF. The CDR3, as DNA: TGTGCCAGCAGCTTAGCGGACTACGCCTACGAGCAGTACTTC.

The chain couples TRBV3-1 to TRBJ2-1; TRBD1 matches at 9 bases. In germline, CDR1 is LGHDT, CDR2 YNNKEL (reference sequence). Trimming took 4 bases from V and 4 from J; bases not matched to a gene: 5. The CDR3 length is 15 residues. The CDR3 sequence: CASSLGTGNYNEQFF. In DNA, the CDR3 is TGTGCCAGCAGCCTGGGGACAGGGAATTACAATGAGCAGTTCTTC.

This clonotype was seen a handful of times. The rearrangement links TRBV20-1 to TRBJ1-5, with D maybe TRBD1 (5 bases). V was cut by 6 bases and J by 1 base, with 13 bases left in between. The germline CDR1 and CDR2 sequences are DFQATT and SNEGSKA (reference sequence). The CDR3 is 14 residues long. CDR3 nucleotide sequence: TGCAGTGCCCCGGAGAGGGGAAGCAATCAGCCCCAGCATTTT. Translation gives CSAPERGSNQPQHF.

This rearrangement joins TRBV9 to TRBJ1-2, with 7 bases matching TRBD1. V was clipped by 0 bases and J by 5 bases; unmatched bases: 10. Germline V CDR1 and CDR2: SGDLS, YYNGEE. The CDR3 contains 16 residues. This CDR3 is CASSVATVGTAYGYTF. CDR3 coding DNA: TGTGCCAGCAGCGTAGCTACGGTCGGGACAGCTTATGGCTACACCTTC.

This chain links TRBV13 with TRBJ2-1; TRBD2 might be the D (5 bases). The CDR3 consists of 14 residues. Per the germline V gene, CDR1 is PRHDT and CDR2 is FYEKMQ (reference sequence). The V and J ends lost 2 bases and 7 bases respectively, with 12 bases between them. CDR3 amino acids: CASSLKGWRNEQFF. The DNA of the CDR3 is TGTGCCAGCAGCTTAAAGGGTTGGAGGAATGAGCAGTTCTTC.

This clonotype appeared a few times. The gene calls are TRBV3-1 and TRBJ2-6, with D hard to call. The V end lost 4 bases, the J end lost 0 bases, and 4 bases lay between the germline ends. The CDR3 spans 14 residues. Germline CDR1 is LGHDT and CDR2 is YNNKEL (reference sequence). The CDR3 sequence is CASSRVSGANVLTF. The CDR3 region has the DNA TGTGCCAGCAGCCGGGTCTCTGGGGCCAACGTCCTGACTTTC.

The V call is TRBV4-3, the J call TRBJ2-1; D unresolved. CDR3 length equals 14 residues. CDR1 is LGHNA, CDR2 YSLEER, per germline. The V and J ends lost 3 bases and 9 bases respectively, with 15 bases between them. CDR3: CASSHDGVLGEQFF. DNA of the CDR3: TGCGCCAGCAGCCACGACGGTGTGTTGGGTGAGCAGTTCTTC.